This record covers a single T cell receptor (beta chain). The data were obtained in a study of cytomegalovirus exposure and HLA in healthy donors. Primers for the PCR totalled 60 Vbeta and 13 Jbeta. Only in-frame clones appear in the TCRdb table, and some are missing; sequencing was by immunoSEQ multiplex PCR. There are 110,000 or so clones in the sample; 73% occur only once, and around 8.1% lies in the top ten. The CDR3 is made up of 16 amino acids. Trimming took off 3 bases at V and 8 bases at J, with 18 bases between the two ends. Germline CDR1 SGHDT, CDR2 YYEEEE. The V and J genes are TRBV5-6 and TRBJ1-6; TRBD1 is a possible D gene (6 bases). This TCR was sampled from a man between 40 and 49 years old in good health and CMV-seronegative. Source material: PBMCs. CDR3 residues: CASSSTLQGDYSPLHF. CDR3 coding DNA: TGTGCCAGCAGCTCGACACTACAGGGAGACTATTCACCCCTCCACTTT.